This T cell receptor (beta chain) was sequenced in a study of T cell repertoires in cytomegalovirus infection. Study summary: Signatures in public TCR beta sequences pointed to both CMV infection and matching HLA type.

Findings of the study overall: Individuals carrying CMV plus the relevant HLA were identified by cumulative frequency of public TCR beta families. In two of eight donors, the top clonotype was HLA-C-restricted CMV-specific.

TCRdb re-called the reads through MiXCR, storing one row per CDR3 protein. In the table there are approximately 260,000 distinct CDR3 sequences, 20% to 25% of which are singletons. This clonotype was detected only a few times. Its antigen is still unknown. V was trimmed by 8 bases and J by 0 bases, leaving 13 bases between them. CDR1 is SNHLY and CDR2 is FYNNEI in the germline V gene. CDR3 length: 15 residues. This chain links TRBV2 with TRBJ1-4; possible D gene TRBD1, 6 bases. The material sequenced was cultured PBMCs, taken from culture after CMV antigen stimulation. The origin of this receptor is a human donor in good health (CMV status not recorded). Some clones in this sample may be carry-over from other donors' samples. Here the CDR3 reads CASGRTAATNEKLFF. For the CDR3, the DNA is TGTGCCAGCGGCCGGACAGCAGCAACTAATGAAAAACTGTTTTTT.